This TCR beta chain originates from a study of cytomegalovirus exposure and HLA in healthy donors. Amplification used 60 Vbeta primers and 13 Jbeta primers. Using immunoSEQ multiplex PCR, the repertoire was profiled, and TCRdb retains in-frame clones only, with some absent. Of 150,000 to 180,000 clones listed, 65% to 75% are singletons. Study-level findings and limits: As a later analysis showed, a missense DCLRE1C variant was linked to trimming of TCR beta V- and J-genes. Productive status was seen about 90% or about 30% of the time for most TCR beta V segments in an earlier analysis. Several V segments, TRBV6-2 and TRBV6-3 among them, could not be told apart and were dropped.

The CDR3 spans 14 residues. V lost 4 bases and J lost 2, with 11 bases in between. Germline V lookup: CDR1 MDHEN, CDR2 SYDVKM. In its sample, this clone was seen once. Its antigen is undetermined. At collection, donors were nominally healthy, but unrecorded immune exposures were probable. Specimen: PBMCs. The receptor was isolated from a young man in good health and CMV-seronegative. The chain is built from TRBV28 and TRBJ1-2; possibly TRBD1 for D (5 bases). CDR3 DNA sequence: TGTGCCAGCAGTTCGTCGACAGACAACTATGGCTACACCTTC. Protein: CASSSSTDNYGYTF.